This T cell receptor beta chain was obtained from a study of blood T cell repertoires in COVID-19. The ends were cut back, 0 bases at V and 1 base at J, with 7 bases in the middle. The CDR3 consists of 15 residues. CDR1 SGHRS and CDR2 YFSETQ come from the germline V gene. Generated by immunoSEQ multiplex PCR, the TCRdb table keeps only in-frame clones and is missing some. The repertoire consists of around 88,000 clones, with 81% occurring once and the leading ten covering roughly a tenth. This TCR was sampled from a woman of 80 years or more with acute or convalescent COVID-19. The chain carries TRBV5-1 and TRBJ2-2; D uncertain. Source material: peripheral blood. The DNA of the CDR3 is TGCGCCAGCAGCTTGGGACAACAGAACACCGGGGAGCTGTTTTTT. Protein sequence: CASSLGQQNTGELFF.